The T cell receptor beta chain described here comes from a study of cytomegalovirus exposure and HLA in healthy donors. Study conclusions and caveats: The authors reported that TCR beta sequences could predict HLA-A and HLA-B alleles. These predictions were accurate for most subjects in the first cohort. A few chains tied to CMV proved CMV antigen-specific in vitro. Later examination showed HLA-associated TCR beta chains had greater clonal expansion than equally common others.

PCR used 60 Vbeta primers and 13 Jbeta primers. Original handling: The count from a later analysis was 60 million to 85 million unique TCR beta chains, some 12 million of them shared. TCRdb's table, derived via immunoSEQ multiplex PCR, lists solely in-frame clones and lacks some. V and J calls plus clone size are reproduced from that table; the DNA served to infer D and trimming. The sample includes tens of thousands of clones, about 73% of them seen just once. As to this clone: Its antigen is unknown.

The V gene's germline CDR1 is MNHEY and CDR2 SVGAGI. The CDR3 has 14 amino acids. Trimming removed 4 bases at V and 0 bases at J, with 7 bases between. Sequenced material: PBMCs. The rearrangement links TRBV6-5 to TRBJ1-3, with D maybe TRBD1 (5 bases). The TCR comes from a woman aged 25 to 39 in good health and CMV-seronegative. The CDR3 loop reads CASSLTVSGNTIYF. CDR3 sequence (DNA): TGTGCCAGCAGTTTGACAGTCTCTGGAAACACCATATATTTT.